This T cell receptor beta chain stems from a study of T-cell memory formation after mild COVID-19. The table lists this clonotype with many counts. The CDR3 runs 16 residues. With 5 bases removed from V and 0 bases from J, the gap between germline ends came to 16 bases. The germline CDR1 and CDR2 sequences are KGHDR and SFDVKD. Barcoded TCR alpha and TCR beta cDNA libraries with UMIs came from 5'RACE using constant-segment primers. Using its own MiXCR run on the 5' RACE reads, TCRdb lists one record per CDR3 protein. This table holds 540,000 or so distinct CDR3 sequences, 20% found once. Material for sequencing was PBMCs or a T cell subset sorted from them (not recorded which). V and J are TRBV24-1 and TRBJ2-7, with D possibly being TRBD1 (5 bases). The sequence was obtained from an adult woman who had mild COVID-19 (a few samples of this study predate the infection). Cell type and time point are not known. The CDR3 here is CATSVPSQESSYEQYF. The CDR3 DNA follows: TGTGCCACCAGTGTTCCCTCACAGGAGAGCTCCTACGAGCAGTACTTC.